A single sample is the source of the 3 T cell receptor beta chains below, sequenced in a study of early T cells in non-severe SARS-CoV-2 infection listed by TCRdb under 2021. The method was 5' RACE. The sample was run on a NextSeq 500. TCRdb took the public reads, trimmed them with fastp at Q25, ran MiXCR for clone calling and kept in-frame beta chains. Identical CDR3 protein sequences are pooled into one entry, listed with their most common genes and DNA. In this sample the table shows approximately 30,000 distinct CDR3 sequences, roughly 7% of which occur a single time. Under 3.5% of the sample lies in the top ten. Specimen: whole blood. The receptors originated from an adult who was a healthcare worker with PCR-confirmed SARS-CoV-2 infection or an uninfected control (not recorded which).

This clonotype was counted at least ten times. The rearrangement uses TRBV7-9 and TRBJ1-2; D uncertain. The CDR3 is made up of 14 amino acids. Germline loops: CDR1 SEHNR, CDR2 FQNEAQ (reference sequence). V was shortened by 6 bases and J by 3 bases, with 14 bases between the two germline ends. In DNA, the CDR3 is TGTGCCAGCAGTCCAAATGGGTTTGACTATGGCTACACCTTC. This encodes CASSPNGFDYGYTF.

A few counts support this clonotype. The chain recombines TRBV24-1 with TRBJ2-3; TRBD1 aligns across 7 bases. The germline gives CDR1 KGHDR, CDR2 SFDVKD. The CDR3 sequence is 14 residues long. Trimming took 7 bases from V and 2 from J; bases not matched to a gene: 5. This chain's CDR3 is CATRPGGTTDTQYF. CDR3 nucleotides: TGTGCCACCAGACCAGGGGGTACCACAGATACGCAGTATTTT.

About this clonotype: A clone one base away is much larger, so this may be a read error. This chain connects TRBV20-1 to TRBJ2-4, with D unresolved. With 2 bases removed from V and 4 bases from J, the gap between germline ends came to 6 bases. The V gene's germline CDR1 is DFQATT and CDR2 SNEGSKA (reference sequence). The CDR3 is made up of 12 amino acids. CDR3 in DNA: TGCAGTGCTAGACAGTGGAAAAACATTCAGTACTTC. It is translated as CSARQWKNIQYF.